One and the same sample provided the 31 T cell receptor beta chains below, sequenced in a study of T cells in Graves' hyperthyroidism and ophthalmopathy. TCR beta CDR3 regions were amplified from RNA. A first-round RT-PCR of the TCR CDR3 used the HTBI primer set. Via MiXCR, TCRdb re-called the multiplex PCR reads, giving one row per CDR3 protein. The repertoire holds 610,000 or so distinct CDR3 sequences, around 42% seen once, with around 7.7% in the top ten. Sequenced sample: peripheral blood or thyroid tissue (not recorded which). The receptor source for this set is a woman younger than 30 with Graves' hyperthyroidism.

This clonotype occurred many times. The chain employs TRBV7-2 and TRBJ2-2; D is undetermined. Trimming stripped 0 bases from V and 6 bases from J, with 2 bases between. The CDR3 runs to 12 residues. CDR1 is SGHTA, CDR2 FQGNSA, per germline. The CDR3 DNA follows: TGTGCCAGCAGCTTAGCATCCGGGGAGCTGTTTTTT. It specifies CASSLASGELFF.

This clonotype was counted a few times. V is TRBV7-8 and J is TRBJ2-3; 9 positions match TRBD2. The junction had 5 bases not matched to a gene; V was cut back by 5 bases and J by 2 bases. The CDR3 spans 15 residues. Germline V gene data show CDR1 as SGHVS and CDR2 as FQNEAQ. CDR3 sequence: CASSPSGAYTDTQYF. DNA for the CDR3: TGTGCCAGCAGCCCTAGCGGGGCGTACACAGATACGCAGTATTTT.

The genes are TRBV5-8 and TRBJ1-2; 9 bases fit TRBD1. The junction had 13 bases not matched to a gene; V was cut back by 7 bases and J by 3 bases. The length of the CDR3 is 16 residues. Germline CDR1 SGHTS, CDR2 YDEGEE. CDR3 bases: TGTGCCAGCGGACGGGGACAGGGAGAAAACTACTATGGCTACACCTTC. Amino acid sequence: CASGRGQGENYYGYTF. The whole variable domain, remainder taken from reference TRBV5-8 and TRBJ1-2, is EAGVTQSPTHLIKTRGQQATLRCSPISGHTSVYWYQQALGLGLQFLLWYDEGEERNRGNFPPRFSGRQFPNYSSELNVNALELEDSALYLCASGRGQGENYYGYTFGSGTRLTVV.

This rearrangement joins TRBV7-9 to TRBJ1-2; D remains unclear. CDR1 and CDR2 (germline): SEHNR, FQNEAQ (reference sequence). This CDR3 has 14 amino acids. Trimming removed 5 bases at V and 2 bases at J, with 12 bases between. In DNA, the CDR3 is TGTGCCAGCAGCCCCCCGGCCACCAACTATGGCTACACCTTC. Its protein is CASSPPATNYGYTF. Full variable domain (rest looked up from reference TRBV7-9 and TRBJ1-2): DTGVSQNPRHKITKRGQNVTFRCDPISEHNRLYWYRQTLGQGPEFLTYFQNEAQLEKSRLLSDRFSAERPKGSFSTLEIQRTEQGDSAMYLCASSPPATNYGYTFGSGTRLTVV.

V usage is TRBV29-1 and J usage is TRBJ2-7, with 11 bases fitting TRBD2. Germline lookup yields CDR1 SQVTM and CDR2 ANQGSEA. This CDR3 comprises 15 residues. V shed 4 bases and J 2 bases; nucleotides not matched to a gene: 7. The CDR3 protein is CSVAGDSGRAYEQYF. CDR3 nucleotide sequence: TGCAGCGTTGCCGGGGATAGCGGGAGGGCCTACGAGCAGTACTTC.

This clonotype was observed a single time. A much larger clone lies a single base off, so this may be a read error. V is TRBV6-5 and J is TRBJ1-6; D gene unclear. The CDR3 extends over 16 amino acids. The V and J ends lost 2 bases and 10 bases respectively, with 18 bases between them. Germline CDR1 is MNHEY and CDR2 is SVGAGI. The CDR3 DNA reads as TGTGCCAGCAGTTACGGATGGGCCCTTATGGGGTCACCCCTCCACTTT. Translation: CASSYGWALMGSPLHF.

The V call is TRBV13, the J call TRBJ1-1; 9 bases fit TRBD1. The CDR3 loop spans 17 amino acids. Losses at the gene ends were 6 bases for V and 3 bases for J; bases not matched to a gene: 14. Germline CDR1 reads PRHDT; CDR2 reads FYEKMQ (reference sequence). The CDR3 coding sequence is TGTGCCAGCAGAGATTCGCCGGGACAGGGAATGGACACTGAAGCTTTCTTT. Its translation: CASRDSPGQGMDTEAFF.

CDR3 sequence (DNA): TGTGCCATCGGGCGAGGGGTAACGGCAGGAGGAAACACTGAAGCTTTCTTT. This gives the protein CAIGRGVTAGGNTEAFF. The chain has TRBV10-3 and TRBJ1-1; tentatively, D is TRBD1 (5 bases). Germline CDR1 ENHRY, CDR2 SYGVKD. This CDR3 contains 17 residues. With 8 bases removed from V and 2 bases from J, the gap between germline ends came to 24 bases.

This chain uses TRBV6-5 with TRBJ2-5, with a possible D match to TRBD2 (5 bases). V was shortened by 2 bases and J by 2 bases, with 18 bases between the two germline ends. The CDR3 runs to 17 residues. CDR1 and CDR2 from the germline V gene are MNHEY and SVGAGI. CDR3 residues: CASSYLEGAENQETQYF. The CDR3 nucleotides are TGTGCCAGCAGTTACCTTGAAGGAGCGGAGAATCAAGAGACCCAGTACTTC.

In this sample, this clonotype turned up many times. The chain links TRBV4-3 to TRBJ2-7; tentative D call: TRBD1 (5 bases). CDR3 length equals 15 residues. Germline V lookup: CDR1 LGHNA, CDR2 YSLEER. V gave up 2 bases and J gave up 2 bases, with 13 bases separating them. The CDR3 DNA sequence: TGCGCCAGCAGCCAAAATTGGCAGGGAACCTACGAGCAGTACTTC. It is translated as CASSQNWQGTYEQYF.

This clonotype was counted once. V and J are TRBV7-8 and TRBJ2-7, with TRBD2 as a possible D gene (6 bases). V was cut by 5 bases and J by 3 bases, with 11 bases left in between. Germline CDR1 and CDR2: SGHVS and FQNEAQ. The CDR3 extends over 13 amino acids. Here the CDR3 reads CASSDGSYYEQYF. Written as DNA, the CDR3 is TGTGCCAGCAGCGACGGGAGTTACTACGAGCAGTACTTC. Using reference TRBV7-8 and TRBJ2-7 for the parts outside the CDR3, the full variable domain is GAGVSQSPRYKVAKRGQDVALRCDPISGHVSLFWYQQALGQGPEFLTYFQNEAQLDKSGLPSDRFFAERPEGSVSTLKIQRTQQEDSAVYLCASSDGSYYEQYFGPGTRLTVT.

The table lists this clonotype with a count of one. The chain links TRBV12-3 or TRBV12-4 to TRBJ1-1; tentative D call: TRBD1 (6 bases). The CDR3 runs to 13 residues. Trimming stripped 6 bases from V and 11 bases from J, with 19 bases between. The CDR3 DNA sequence: TGTGCCAGCAGCCGGACCGGGGGGGCTGGCGCTTTCTTT. Translating it yields CASSRTGGAGAFF.

This chain uses TRBV25-1 with TRBJ2-7; D gene uncertain. The CDR3 length is 12 residues. V dropped 1 base and J dropped 3 bases, with 4 bases sitting between them. CDR1 is MGHDK, CDR2 SYGVNS, per germline. The CDR3 region has the DNA TGTGCCAGCAGTGAATTGAACTACGAGCAGTACTTC. Translation gives CASSELNYEQYF.

CDR3 loop: CASSLGLRGYTF. DNA for the CDR3: TGTGCCAGCAGCTTGGGACTTCGTGGCTACACCTTC. V is TRBV7-2 and J is TRBJ1-2; D possibly corresponds to TRBD1 (5 bases). Germline V gives CDR1 SGHTA, CDR2 FQGNSA. CDR3 length: 12 amino acids. Trimming removed 3 bases at V and 7 bases at J, with 9 bases between. Based on the CDR3 plus reference TRBV7-2 and TRBJ1-2, the full variable domain is GAGVSQSPSNKVTEKGKDVELRCDPISGHTALYWYRQSLGQGLEFLIYFQGNSAPDKSGLPSDRFSAERTGGSVSTLTIQRTQQEDSAVYLCASSLGLRGYTFGSGTRLTVV.

Turning to this clonotype: A read error may account for a junction end that differs from germline. The chain links TRBV29-1 to TRBJ1-5; D is unclear. Germline values: CDR1 SQVTM, CDR2 ANQGSEA. CDR3 size: 14 residues. The CDR3: CSVEGTDYNEPQHF. The DNA for the CDR3 is TGCAGCGTTGAAGGAACTGACTACAATGAGCCCCAGCATTTT.

This clonotype has a count of ten or more. The chain employs TRBV5-4 and TRBJ2-2; 15 bases are shared with TRBD2. The CDR3 totals 17 residues. J was trimmed by 4 bases and V by 3 bases; bases with no gene match: 4. Germline V gene data show CDR1 as SGHNT and CDR2 as YYREEE (reference sequence). The CDR3 sequence: CASSSGLAGGATGELFF. DNA for the CDR3: TGTGCCAGCAGCTCAGGACTAGCGGGAGGGGCCACCGGGGAGCTGTTTTTT.

The table lists this clonotype with a count of one. This clone may be a read error of a much larger clone one base away. V and J are TRBV7-9 and TRBJ2-7, with D perhaps given as TRBD1 or TRBD2 (5 bases each). This CDR3 has 15 residues. CDR1 and CDR2 (germline): SEHNR, FQNEAQ (reference sequence). Trimming took 1 base from V and 7 from J, leaving 17 bases between them. The CDR3 nucleotides are TGTGCCAGCAGCTTAGGGGACGAACTCTACAATGAGCAGTACTTC. This gives the protein CASSLGDELYNEQYF.

This clonotype was observed once. This chain links TRBV29-1 with TRBJ1-1; 7 bases line up with TRBD1. The germline V gene encodes CDR1 SQVTM and CDR2 ANQGSEA. Trimming took 8 bases from V and 4 from J; bases not matched to a gene: 16. There are 15 residues in the CDR3. Here the CDR3 reads CSTLTGSKGPTEAFF. The CDR3 nucleotides are TGCAGCACCCTGACAGGGTCAAAGGGGCCCACTGAAGCTTTCTTT.

This clonotype has a count of ten or more. The chain employs TRBV2 and TRBJ1-1; D ambiguous. The CDR3 is made up of 16 amino acids. Germline lookup yields CDR1 SNHLY and CDR2 FYNNEI. V shed 6 bases and J shed 0 bases, with 17 bases lying between them. This CDR3 is CASSPTPSEMNTEAFF. CDR3 nucleotides: TGTGCCAGCAGCCCGACCCCTAGTGAAATGAACACTGAAGCTTTCTTT.

The V and J genes are TRBV25-1 and TRBJ2-7, with TRBD1 matching 8 bases. V was clipped by 8 bases and J by 4 bases; unmatched bases: 7. CDR3 size: 13 residues. Germline V CDR1 and CDR2: MGHDK, SYGVNS. The CDR3 here is CASDRDRLYEQYF. DNA of the CDR3: TGTGCCAGCGACCGGGACAGGCTTTACGAGCAGTACTTC.

This clonotype was recorded at least ten times. The rearrangement uses TRBV5-1 and TRBJ1-1; TRBD1 matches at 8 bases. Germline loops: CDR1 SGHRS, CDR2 YFSETQ. V shed 0 bases and J 1 base; nucleotides not matched to a gene: 2. The CDR3 length is 15 residues. The CDR3 region is CASSLEQGANTEAFF. For the CDR3, the DNA is TGCGCCAGCAGCTTGGAGCAGGGGGCGAACACTGAAGCTTTCTTT.

The chain recombines TRBV15 with TRBJ2-6; 9 bases map to TRBD1. Trimming cost V 6 bases and J 0 bases; bases outside gene matches: 6. Germline CDR1 is LNHNV and CDR2 is YYDKDF (reference sequence). The CDR3 contains 17 residues. CDR3 protein: CATRTTGGASGANVLTF. The CDR3 nucleotides read TGTGCCACCAGAACGACAGGGGGAGCCTCTGGGGCCAACGTCCTGACTTTC.

The chain links TRBV20-1 to TRBJ2-7; D is possibly TRBD2 (5 bases). The CDR3 covers 15 residues. Per germline, CDR1 DFQATT and CDR2 SNEGSKA (reference sequence). With 3 bases removed from V and 0 bases from J, the gap between germline ends came to 15 bases. The CDR3: CSASAFQRDSYEQYF. Written as DNA, the CDR3 is TGCAGTGCTAGTGCGTTTCAGAGGGACTCCTACGAGCAGTACTTC.

The chain links TRBV2 to TRBJ2-7, with 9 bases lining up with TRBD1. The CDR3 is 13 amino acids. The V gene's germline CDR1 is SNHLY and CDR2 FYNNEI. The V and J ends lost 8 bases and 5 bases, in that order; junction bases with no gene match: 7. CDR3 sequence (DNA): TGTGCCAGCGGGACAGGGAAAATTGACGAGCAGTACTTC. This codes for CASGTGKIDEQYF.

This clonotype showed up many times. V gene TRBV7-9 combines with J gene TRBJ2-7; 9 bases are shared with TRBD1. CDR3 length: 18 residues. The V and J ends lost 4 bases and 3 bases, in that order; junction bases with no gene match: 16. From germline, CDR1 is SEHNR and CDR2 FQNEAQ (reference sequence). The CDR3 sequence is CASSSDRGRGRRVYEQYF. The CDR3, as DNA: TGTGCCAGCAGCTCGGACAGGGGAAGGGGAAGGAGGGTCTACGAGCAGTACTTC.

The J gene is TRBJ1-6, the V gene TRBV7-8, with 11 bases aligning to TRBD1. The germline CDR1 and CDR2 sequences are SGHVS and FQNEAQ. CDR3 length: 15 residues. J was trimmed by 7 bases and V by 4 bases; bases with no gene match: 3. This CDR3 reads CASSYWTGGNSPLHF. CDR3 nucleotides: TGTGCCAGCAGCTATTGGACAGGGGGCAATTCACCCCTCCACTTT.

This clonotype was observed at least ten times. V gene TRBV12-3 or TRBV12-4 combines with J gene TRBJ1-6, with 8 bases that match TRBD1. The CDR3 length is 15 residues. Losses at the gene ends were 6 bases for V and 6 bases for J; bases not matched to a gene: 7. CDR3 sequence reads: CASSLTDRVNSPLHF. In DNA, the CDR3 is TGTGCCAGCAGCTTGACGGACAGGGTTAATTCACCCCTCCACTTT.

This clonotype turned up a few times. This CDR3 is CASMLAGDNEQFF. CDR3 sequence (DNA): TGTGCCAGCATGTTAGCGGGAGACAATGAGCAGTTCTTT. This rearrangement joins TRBV6-6 to TRBJ1-1, with D unresolved. The germline CDR1 and CDR2 sequences are MNHNY and SVGAGI (reference sequence). The germline V and J ends were trimmed by 7 bases and 14 bases, with 23 bases remaining between them. The CDR3 runs 13 residues.

This rearrangement joins TRBV12-5 to TRBJ1-5, with D unclear. Germline V lookup: CDR1 LGHNT, CDR2 FRNRAP. V was clipped by 6 bases and J by 6 bases, with 15 bases between them. The CDR3 runs to 14 residues. CDR3 residues: CASGGQTDLQPQHF. The CDR3 region has the DNA TGTGCTAGTGGCGGTCAGACGGACCTTCAGCCCCAGCATTTT.

A note on this clonotype: A much larger clonotype is one base distant, so this may be a read error. This chain uses TRBV6-6 with TRBJ1-3, with a possible D match to TRBD1 (6 bases). CDR1 is MNHNY and CDR2 is SVGAGI in the germline V gene (reference sequence). The germline V and J ends were trimmed by 0 bases and 3 bases, with 9 bases remaining between them. The CDR3 has 15 amino acids. CDR3 sequence (DNA): TGTGCCAGCAGTTACTCGACAGGACATGGAAACACCATATATTTT. The encoded protein is CASSYSTGHGNTIYF.

The chain has TRBV24-1 and TRBJ2-3, with D possibly being TRBD1 (6 bases). Germline V lookup: CDR1 KGHDR, CDR2 SFDVKD. Trimming took 7 bases from V and 0 from J, leaving 7 bases between them. The CDR3 spans 13 residues. This CDR3 reads CATRDSSTDTQYF. CDR3 sequence (DNA): TGTGCCACCAGGGACAGTAGCACAGATACGCAGTATTTT.